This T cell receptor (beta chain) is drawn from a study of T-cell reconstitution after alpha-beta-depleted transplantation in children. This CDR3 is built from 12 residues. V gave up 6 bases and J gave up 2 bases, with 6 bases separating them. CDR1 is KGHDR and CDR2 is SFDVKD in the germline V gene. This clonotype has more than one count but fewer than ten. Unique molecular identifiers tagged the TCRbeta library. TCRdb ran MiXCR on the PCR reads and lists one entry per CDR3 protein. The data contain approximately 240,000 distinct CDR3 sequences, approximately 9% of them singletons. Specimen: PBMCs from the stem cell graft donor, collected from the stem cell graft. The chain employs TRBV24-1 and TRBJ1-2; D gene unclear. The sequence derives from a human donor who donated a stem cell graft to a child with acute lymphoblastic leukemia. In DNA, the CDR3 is TGTGCCACCAGTCGACTGAACTATGGCTACACCTTC. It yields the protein CATSRLNYGYTF.